This is a list of T cell receptor beta chains from one sample in a study of OX40 agonist ivuxolimab in advanced cancers. Generated by immunoSEQ multiplex PCR, the TCRdb table keeps only in-frame clones and is missing some. The sample yields over 70,000 clones, 80% to 90% seen once. Material: CD4+ or CD8+ T cells sorted from blood, obtained in a trial of the OX40 agonist ivuxolimab. Source of these receptors: an adult with an advanced solid tumor such as melanoma, head and neck, liver or kidney cancer. The CDR3 runs from the conserved cysteine through the conserved F or W. A D gene is named only where the DNA matches it firmly. Clone size is not always given. Where it is, it says once, few, many or a class for expanded clones.

d_call | cdr3_length | j_call | v_call | clone_size | cdr3_nt | cdr3_aa
TRBD2 | 16 | TRBJ2-3 | TRBV23-1 | . | TGCGCCAGCAGTCAACGGAGCGGGAGGGTAGTAGATACGCAGTATTTT | CASSQRSGRVVDTQYF
. | 15 | TRBJ2-3 | TRBV2 | . | TGTGCCAGCAGTGTGGAGACAGCAACAACAGATACGCAGTATTTT | CASSVETATTDTQYF
TRBD2 | 15 | TRBJ2-3 | TRBV11-1 | . | TGTGCCAGCAGCTTCAGTTTAGCGGGAGGCCATACGCAGTATTTT | CASSFSLAGGHTQYF
. | 12 | TRBJ2-1 | TRBV13 | . | TGTGCCAGCAGCCGCCCCTGGACAAGAGGCGTCTTC | CASSRPWTRGVF
TRBD1 | 15 | TRBJ2-3 | TRBV10-1 | once | TGCGCCAGCAGTGACGGGGACAGGGCCACAGATACGCAGTATTTT | CASSDGDRATDTQYF
. | 12 | TRBJ1-4 | TRBV28 | . | TGTGCCAGCAGCCCAATTAACGAAAAACTGTTTTTT | CASSPINEKLFF
. | 14 | TRBJ2-5 | TRBV4-2 | . | TGTGCCAGCAGCCCCCAATTGGGCTCAGGGGCCCAGTACTTC | CASSPQLGSGAQYF
. | 15 | TRBJ1-2 | TRBV5-1 | . | TGCGCCAGCAGCTTGGGACAGCGACTTAACTATGGCTACACCTTC | CASSLGQRLNYGYTF
TRBD1 | 15 | TRBJ2-7 | TRBV30 | . | TGTGCCTGGAGTGTACAGGGGACAGGGGGCCGGGAGCAGTACTTC | CAWSVQGTGGREQYF
. | 12 | TRBJ2-3 | TRBV7-9 | . | TGTGCCAGCAGCCCCTCCACAGATACGCAGTATTTT | CASSPSTDTQYF
. | 12 | TRBJ2-3 | TRBV14 | . | TGTGCCAGCAGCCAAGCCAGCCTCGGGCAGTATTTT | CASSQASLGQYF
. | 17 | TRBJ1-4 | TRBV28 | . | TGTGCCAGCAGTTTAAGGAGGGGCTGGCGAACTAATGAAAAACTGTTTTTT | CASSLRRGWRTNEKLFF
. | 15 | TRBJ2-5 | TRBV21-1 | . | TGTGCCAGCAGCAAAGAACAACAGGGGTGTGAGACCCAGTACTTC | CASSKEQQGCETQYF
. | 13 | TRBJ2-5 | TRBV2 | . | TGTGCCAGCAGTGAATCCGCTAGCCGGGTCCGGTACTTC | CASSESASRVRYF
TRBD1 | 12 | TRBJ2-7 | TRBV30 | . | TGTGCCTGGGACAGGGGGCCTATGGGGCAGTACTTC | CAWDRGPMGQYF
. | 13 | TRBJ1-2 | TRBV7-2 | few | TGTGCCAGCAGCCCTGGGACGAACTATGGCTACACCTTC | CASSPGTNYGYTF
. | 13 | TRBJ2-3 | TRBV9 | . | TGTGCCAGCAGCGTAGTTGTCACAGATACGCAGTATTTT | CASSVVVTDTQYF
TRBD2 | 15 | TRBJ2-2 | TRBV6-1 | . | TGTGCCAGCAGTGCGCTAGCGGGAGACACCGGGGAGCTGTTTTTT | CASSALAGDTGELFF
. | 10 | TRBJ2-7 | TRBV2 | . | TGTGCCGCCCAAGGGGACGAGCAGTACTTC | CAAQGDEQYF
. | 11 | TRBJ2-7 | TRBV28 | . | TGTGCCAGCAGTTTTCACTACGAGCAGTACTTC | CASSFHYEQYF
TRBD2 | 16 | TRBJ2-7 | TRBV7-2 | . | TGTGCCAGCAGCTTATTCAGCGGGAGGCCGACCTACGAGCAGTACTTC | CASSLFSGRPTYEQYF
. | 14 | TRBJ2-7 | TRBV5-4 | . | TGTGCCAGCAGCCGTACAGGGACCTCCTACGAGCAGTACTTC | CASSRTGTSYEQYF